The 26 T cell receptor beta chains below were found in one sample sequenced in a study of T cell changes during pregnancy in multiple sclerosis. Some clones are missing from TCRdb's copy, which holds only in-frame ones; the method was immunoSEQ multiplex PCR. The sample consists of roughly 70,000 clones, over 80% of them appearing once. Specimen: peripheral blood, collected before pregnancy. These receptors were collected from a female donor with multiple sclerosis, enrolled in a pregnancy study.

The chain is built from TRBV4-3 and TRBJ1-4; D ambiguous. Germline values: CDR1 LGHNA, CDR2 YSLEER. This CDR3 has 20 residues. With 0 bases removed from V and 0 bases from J, the gap between germline ends came to 20 bases. CDR3 nucleotide sequence: TGCGCCAGCAGCCAAGATGTCTTGACTAGCGGGAGGGCAACTAATGAAAAACTGTTTTTT. It translates to CASSQDVLTSGRATNEKLFF.

The J gene is TRBJ2-3, the V gene TRBV9; 9 nucleotides agree with TRBD2. CDR1 and CDR2 from the germline V gene are SGDLS and YYNGEE. The CDR3 is made up of 15 amino acids. Losses at the gene ends were 3 bases for V and 9 bases for J; bases not matched to a gene: 11. CDR3 in DNA: TGTGCCAGCAGCGGGGTTCTAGGGCGGGAGGGGACGCAGTATTTT. Protein product: CASSGVLGREGTQYF.

The chain employs TRBV19 and TRBJ1-5; a weak D match, TRBD1 (5 bases). The CDR3 is 17 residues long. Trimming shortened V by 5 bases and J by 5 bases, and 22 bases separated the two germline ends. Germline-derived CDR1 and CDR2 are LNHDA and SQIVND (reference sequence). DNA of the CDR3: TGTGCCAGTAGTTATCCCCACACAGGTTTCGTTTATCAGCCCCAGCATTTT. It codes for CASSYPHTGFVYQPQHF.

The chain is built from TRBV2 and TRBJ2-7; perhaps TRBD1 as D (5 bases). Germline CDR1 and CDR2: SNHLY and FYNNEI. V lost 1 base, J lost 5 bases, and 15 bases lay in between. The CDR3 runs 15 residues. DNA of the CDR3: TGTGCCAGCAGTGAAGGATTAGGGGTCGTCGACGAGCAGTACTTC. Translation: CASSEGLGVVDEQYF.

With regard to this clone: A read error may produce the germline difference seen at one junction end. The chain uses TRBV7-7 and TRBJ2-1; 8 bases line up with TRBD2. This CDR3 region has 15 residues. The V gene's germline CDR1 is SSHAT and CDR2 FNYEAQ (reference sequence). The DNA of the CDR3 is TGTGCTAGCAGCCCCGTTTCGGGAGGGCAAGATGAGCAGTTCTTC. Translating gives CASSPVSGGQDEQFF. The whole variable domain, filled in from reference TRBV7-7 and TRBJ2-1, reads GAGVSQSPRYKVTKRGQDVTLRCDPISSHATLYWYQQALGQGPEFLTYFNYEAQPDKSGLPSDRFSAERPEGSISTLTIQRTEQRDSAMYRCASSPVSGGQDEQFFGPGTRLTVL.

As concerns this clone: Other DNA sequences of this sample code for an identical CDR3. The chain uses TRBV27 and TRBJ2-1; TRBD1 agrees at 9 bases. Losses at the gene ends were 6 bases for V and 13 bases for J; bases not matched to a gene: 7. Germline V gives CDR1 MNHEY, CDR2 SMNVEV (reference sequence). The CDR3 covers 12 residues. CDR3 DNA: TGTGCCAGCAGCGGGACAGGGCCAAGACAGTTCTTC. Amino acid sequence: CASSGTGPRQFF.

This rearrangement joins TRBV5-5 to TRBJ2-7, with D maybe TRBD2 (5 bases). V was clipped by 0 bases and J by 7 bases, with 11 bases between them. The CDR3 covers 13 residues. CDR1 is SGHKS and CDR2 is YYEKEE in the germline V gene (reference sequence). As DNA, the CDR3 is TGTGCCAGCAGCTTGGGGGCGGGCCGGGAGCAGTACTTC. Translation: CASSLGAGREQYF.

This clone has just one count. The gene calls are TRBV6-6 and TRBJ2-1; a weak D match, TRBD2 (5 bases). The CDR3 loop spans 15 amino acids. Trimming took off 0 bases at V and 8 bases at J, with 14 bases between the two ends. Germline V gene sequence: CDR1 MNHNY, CDR2 SVGAGI (reference sequence). In nucleotides, the CDR3 is TGTGCCAGCAGTTACTCGATTCGGGGATCCCATGAGCAGTTCTTC. Translating gives CASSYSIRGSHEQFF.

This clone was observed a handful of times. The gene calls are TRBV15 and TRBJ1-1; D is undetermined. This CDR3 region has 14 residues. Between the trimmed V and J ends, which lost 0 bases and 5 bases, there was a span of 10 bases. Germline V gene sequence: CDR1 LNHNV, CDR2 YYDKDF (reference sequence). CDR3 residues: CATSRDLSGTEAFF. The CDR3 DNA is TGTGCCACCAGCAGAGATCTTTCGGGGACTGAAGCTTTCTTT.

V usage is TRBV28 and J usage is TRBJ2-1; 8 bases are shared with TRBD2. The germline V gene encodes CDR1 MDHEN and CDR2 SYDVKM. The CDR3 length is 13 residues. Germline trimming cut 7 bases from V and 12 bases from J; bases unmatched to any gene: 11. The CDR3 is CASTPTLSGRQFF. The CDR3 DNA reads as TGTGCCAGCACCCCTACTTTAAGCGGGAGGCAGTTCTTC.

This chain connects TRBV6-5 to TRBJ1-1, with unresolved D. Looked up from germline, CDR1 is MNHEY and CDR2 is SVGAGI. The V gene lost 0 bases and the J gene lost 3 bases, with 11 bases spanning the gap. There are 15 residues in the CDR3. The CDR3 bases are TGTGCCAGCAGTTACTCAGGGCGCGGGGACACTGAAGCTTTCTTT. This encodes CASSYSGRGDTEAFF.

The CDR3 is CASSMRTVKNYGYTF. The DNA for the CDR3 is TGTGCCAGTAGTATGAGGACAGTCAAAAACTATGGCTACACCTTC. The rearrangement uses TRBV19 and TRBJ1-2; TRBD1 might be the D (6 bases). The length of the CDR3 is 15 residues. V was pared by 3 bases and J by 2 bases, with 13 bases between. Germline V lookup: CDR1 LNHDA, CDR2 SQIVND (reference sequence).

The V and J genes are TRBV30 and TRBJ2-3, with D tentatively TRBD2 (6 bases). CDR1 and CDR2 (germline): GTSNPN, SVGIG (reference sequence). V was clipped by 1 base and J by 1 base, with 12 bases between them. This CDR3 has 15 residues. CDR3 sequence: CAWSDGTGGTDTQYF. Here the CDR3 DNA reads TGTGCCTGGAGTGACGGGACTGGGGGCACAGATACGCAGTATTTT.

The chain joins TRBV11-3 to TRBJ2-4; a weak D match, TRBD1 (5 bases). This CDR3 is built from 13 residues. V lost 4 bases and J lost 6, with 10 bases in between. Looked up from germline, CDR1 is SGHNT and CDR2 is YENEEA. CDR3: CASSSTELNIQYF. CDR3 sequence (DNA): TGTGCCAGCAGCTCGACAGAATTAAACATTCAGTACTTC.

The chain employs TRBV11-2 and TRBJ2-1, with TRBD2 matching over 9 bases. Germline values: CDR1 SGHAT, CDR2 FQNNGV. The CDR3 is made up of 15 amino acids. V was pared by 5 bases and J by 6 bases, with 8 bases of the junction left unmatched. As DNA, the CDR3 is TGTGCCAGCAGCCGATTAGCGGGAGTTGGCAATGAGCAGTTCTTC. It encodes CASSRLAGVGNEQFF.

V gene TRBV16 combines with J gene TRBJ1-2, with 9 bases fitting TRBD1. Germline CDR1 reads KGHSY; CDR2 reads FQNENV. The CDR3 is 15 amino acids. Germline trimming cut 0 bases from V and 8 bases from J; bases unmatched to any gene: 7. CDR3 amino acids: CASSQSRGQGYGYTF. CDR3 DNA: TGTGCCAGCAGCCAATCCAGGGGACAGGGATACGGCTACACCTTC.

The chain uses TRBV6-1 and TRBJ1-1; no firm D call. In germline, CDR1 is MNHNS, CDR2 SASEGT. The CDR3 runs to 14 residues. V lost 5 bases to trimming and J lost 0 bases, with 10 bases between them. The CDR3 region has the DNA TGTGCCAGCAGTATTCAGGCGTTGAACACTGAAGCTTTCTTT. Translated, it gives CASSIQALNTEAFF.

J is TRBJ1-1 and V is TRBV19; D may be TRBD1 (5 bases). The CDR3 has 16 amino acids. CDR1 and CDR2 from the germline V gene are LNHDA and SQIVND (reference sequence). The germline V and J ends were trimmed by 5 bases and 3 bases, with 19 bases remaining between them. CDR3 protein: CASSPRQARVDTEAFF. The CDR3 DNA is TGTGCCAGTAGTCCGCGGCAAGCCAGGGTGGACACTGAAGCTTTCTTT. Supplemented by reference TRBV19 and TRBJ1-1, the full variable domain reads DGGITQSPKYLFRKEGQNVTLSCEQNLNHDAMYWYRQDPGQGLRLIYYSQIVNDFQKGDIAEGYSVSREKKESFPLTVTSAQKNPTAFYLCASSPRQARVDTEAFFGQGTRLTVV.

This chain links TRBV4-3 with TRBJ2-2; TRBD2 is a possible D gene (5 bases). V lost 2 bases and J lost 4, with 17 bases in between. The CDR3 length is 17 residues. Germline V gene sequence: CDR1 LGHNA, CDR2 YSLEER. The CDR3 is CASSQFPPGSTTGELFF. The DNA for the CDR3 is TGCGCCAGCAGCCAATTCCCCCCGGGGTCTACCACCGGGGAGCTGTTTTTT.

The chain combines TRBV19 with TRBJ1-2; 10 bases align to TRBD1. Germline CDR1 and CDR2: LNHDA and SQIVND (reference sequence). The CDR3 runs to 16 residues. With 8 bases clipped from V and 4 bases from J, the junction kept 13 bases outside the gene matches. CDR3 sequence: CASYRDRGAPSYGYTF. CDR3 nucleotide sequence: TGTGCCAGTTACCGGGACAGGGGCGCCCCCAGCTATGGCTACACCTTC.

The rearrangement links TRBV6-5 to TRBJ2-1; tentatively, D is TRBD2 (6 bases). V lost 10 bases and J 0 bases, leaving 13 bases between the germline ends. The CDR3 extends over 14 amino acids. CDR1 and CDR2 (germline): MNHEY, SVGAGI. CDR3 coding DNA: TGTGCCACCGCCGGGGGTGGCTCCTACAATGAGCAGTTCTTC. Translating it yields CATAGGGSYNEQFF.

This chain connects TRBV28 to TRBJ2-7, with 7 bases lining up with TRBD1. Unmatched junction bases numbered 5, after V lost 6 bases and J lost 3 bases. Germline loops: CDR1 MDHEN, CDR2 SYDVKM. The length of the CDR3 is 13 residues. The CDR3 region has the DNA TGTGCCAGCAGGGGACAGAGTTTCTACGAGCAGTACTTC. Encoded protein: CASRGQSFYEQYF.

The gene calls are TRBV7-2 and TRBJ1-2, with 10 bases fitting TRBD1. This CDR3 spans 15 amino acids. Trimming took 5 bases from V and 1 from J; bases not matched to a gene: 4. Germline lookup yields CDR1 SGHTA and CDR2 FQGNSA. CDR3 residues: CASSNRDRGNYGYTF. CDR3 nucleotides: TGTGCCAGCAGCAACCGGGACAGGGGTAACTATGGCTACACCTTC.

The gene calls are TRBV5-1 and TRBJ2-2, with 13 bases fitting TRBD2. The CDR3 totals 17 residues. In germline, CDR1 is SGHRS, CDR2 YFSETQ. Trimming removed 4 bases from V and 2 bases from J; junction bases left unmatched: 5. The CDR3 here is CASSNGLAGANTGELFF. For the CDR3, the DNA is TGCGCCAGCAGCAACGGACTAGCGGGAGCCAACACCGGGGAGCTGTTTTTT.

The chain recombines TRBV29-1 with TRBJ1-2; the match to TRBD1 covers 8 bases. Germline assignment: CDR1 SQVTM and CDR2 ANQGSEA. J was trimmed by 7 bases and V by 6 bases; bases with no gene match: 10. This CDR3 comprises 13 residues. DNA of the CDR3: TGCAGCGTACCGGGACAGGTATTACGTGGCTACACCTTC. As protein: CSVPGQVLRGYTF.

The chain couples TRBV10-3 to TRBJ2-7, with TRBD1 matching 7 bases. V gave up 7 bases and J gave up 3 bases; unmatched junction bases: 6. Per the germline V gene, CDR1 is ENHRY and CDR2 is SYGVKD. The CDR3 loop spans 13 amino acids. CDR3 DNA: TGTGCCATCAACAGGGGACCAGACTACGAGCAGTACTTC. This sequence encodes CAINRGPDYEQYF.